The 16 T cell receptor beta chains in this list originate from one sample, sequenced in a study of T cell therapy after organ transplantation. For these TCRs, the target antigens are not known. Libraries were prepared by immunoSEQ multiplex PCR; TCRdb keeps only in-frame clonotypes and omits some of them. The repertoire consists of some 1,300 clones, with under 75% occurring once and the leading ten covering 40%. The material sequenced was CD8+ T cells from blood, taken before autologous CMV-specific T cell therapy. The receptors were sampled from a human patient who had received a solid organ transplant and had CMV disease.

This clone was observed a few times. The sample contains more than one DNA sequence encoding this CDR3. The rearrangement joins TRBV19 to TRBJ2-7, with TRBD1 matching 10 bases. The germline V gene has CDR1 LNHDA and CDR2 SQIVND (reference sequence). There are 15 residues in the CDR3. The V gene end was trimmed by 4 bases and the J gene end by 0 bases; junction bases not matched to a gene: 3. The CDR3, as DNA: TGTGCCAGTAGTAGGGGACAGGGGTTCTCCTACGAGCAGTACTTC. Translated, it gives CASSRGQGFSYEQYF.

J is TRBJ2-6 and V is TRBV9; no clear D. V lost 4 bases and J 1 base, leaving 12 bases between the germline ends. The length of the CDR3 is 16 residues. Looked up from germline, CDR1 is SGDLS and CDR2 is YYNGEE. CDR3 in DNA: TGTGCCAGCAGCTCCGGGCCACCTTCTGGGGCCAACGTCCTGACTTTC. Protein: CASSSGPPSGANVLTF.

V gene TRBV10-3 combines with J gene TRBJ2-2; D gene uncertain. The CDR3 sequence is 15 residues long. From germline, CDR1 is ENHRY and CDR2 SYGVKD. The V end was cut by 3 bases, the J end by 4 bases, with 12 bases between. The CDR3 sequence: CAISDIVGRTGELFF. The DNA of the CDR3 is TGTGCCATCAGTGATATAGTAGGCCGCACCGGGGAGCTGTTTTTT.

This rearrangement joins TRBV9 to TRBJ1-2, with D unresolved. The germline V gene encodes CDR1 SGDLS and CDR2 YYNGEE. The CDR3 spans 14 residues. The germline V and J ends were trimmed by 4 bases and 2 bases, with 12 bases remaining between them. CDR3 sequence reads: CASSPDGSNYGYTF. The CDR3 region has the DNA TGTGCCAGCAGCCCAGACGGGAGCAACTATGGCTACACCTTC.

The V call is TRBV7-3, the J call TRBJ2-1; 9 nucleotides match TRBD2. Germline V gene sequence: CDR1 SGHTA, CDR2 FQGTGA. V lost 5 bases and J lost 12; bases outside the gene matches: 14. This CDR3 comprises 15 residues. The CDR3 protein is CASSPDPGLAFGQFF. CDR3 sequence (DNA): TGTGCCAGCAGCCCCGACCCAGGACTAGCGTTCGGGCAGTTCTTC.

This clone appeared a single time. The chain combines TRBV6-4 with TRBJ2-7; 11 bases are a match to TRBD2. The CDR3 runs 13 residues. Germline V CDR1 and CDR2: MRHNA, SNTAGT. The V gene end was trimmed by 10 bases and the J gene end by 6 bases; junction bases not matched to a gene: 8. For the CDR3, the DNA is TGTGCCAATACTAGCGGGAGAGGGGGCGAGCAGTACTTC. Encoded protein: CANTSGRGGEQYF.

This clone was counted once. V usage is TRBV19 and J usage is TRBJ2-2; D gene unclear. The CDR3 extends over 15 amino acids. Germline assignment: CDR1 LNHDA and CDR2 SQIVND (reference sequence). The V and J ends lost 0 bases and 0 bases respectively, with 5 bases between them. The chain's CDR3 is CASSIDPANTGELFF. The CDR3 DNA is TGTGCCAGTAGTATAGATCCGGCGAACACCGGGGAGCTGTTTTTT. Drawing the rest from reference TRBV19 and TRBJ2-2, the complete variable domain is DGGITQSPKYLFRKEGQNVTLSCEQNLNHDAMYWYRQDPGQGLRLIYYSQIVNDFQKGDIAEGYSVSREKKESFPLTVTSAQKNPTAFYLCASSIDPANTGELFFGEGSRLTVL.

The chain employs TRBV7-3 and TRBJ2-7; D possibly corresponds to TRBD1 (5 bases). CDR1 is SGHTA, CDR2 FQGTGA, per germline. The CDR3 is made up of 13 amino acids. The V end lost 0 bases, the J end lost 5 bases, and 8 bases lay between the germline ends. Here the CDR3 DNA reads TGTGCCAGCAGCTTAACGGGGCTGAACGAGCAGTACTTC. Protein product: CASSLTGLNEQYF.

In its sample, this clone ranks as large. This chain uses TRBV5-4 with TRBJ1-1; 9 nucleotides match TRBD1. This CDR3 contains 15 residues. V lost 3 bases and J lost 3; bases outside the gene matches: 6. Germline values: CDR1 SGHNT, CDR2 YYREEE (reference sequence). The CDR3 sequence is CASSSGQGGDTEAFF. As DNA, the CDR3 is TGTGCCAGCAGCTCGGGACAGGGAGGGGACACTGAAGCTTTCTTT.

The V and J genes are TRBV27 and TRBJ1-4, with a weak D call TRBD1 (6 bases). The CDR3 runs 14 residues. Germline V CDR1 and CDR2: MNHEY, SMNVEV (reference sequence). Trimming pared 5 bases from V and 5 bases from J, leaving 12 bases between. The DNA of the CDR3 is TGTGCCAGCAGTCAGGGGACTAGAAATGAAAAACTGTTTTTT. This translates into CASSQGTRNEKLFF.

In this sample, this clone turned up once. The chain has TRBV7-2 and TRBJ2-1, with D hard to call. Deletions cut 5 bases from V and 0 bases from J, with 8 bases between. CDR3 length equals 14 residues. CDR1 and CDR2 (germline): SGHTA, FQGNSA. CDR3 protein: CASSGLSSYNEQFF. The DNA of the CDR3 is TGTGCCAGCAGCGGATTGAGCTCCTACAATGAGCAGTTCTTC. Combining the CDR3 with reference TRBV7-2 and TRBJ2-1 gives the whole variable domain GAGVSQSPSNKVTEKGKDVELRCDPISGHTALYWYRQSLGQGLEFLIYFQGNSAPDKSGLPSDRFSAERTGGSVSTLTIQRTQQEDSAVYLCASSGLSSYNEQFFGPGTRLTVL.

The chain recombines TRBV5-6 with TRBJ1-2; D ambiguous. Trimming pared 9 bases from V and 0 bases from J, leaving 9 bases between. CDR1 and CDR2 from the germline V gene are SGHDT and YYEEEE. The CDR3 sequence is 12 residues long. CDR3 loop: CAITESNYGYTF. Written as DNA, the CDR3 is TGTGCCATCACAGAGTCTAACTATGGCTACACCTTC. The full variable domain, completed using reference TRBV5-6 and TRBJ1-2, is DAGVTQSPTHLIKTRGQQVTLRCSPKSGHDTVSWYQQALGQGPQFIFQYYEEEERQRGNFPDRFSGHQFPNYSSELNVNALLLGDSALYLCAITESNYGYTFGSGTRLTVV.

The V and J genes are TRBV9 and TRBJ2-1; D unclear. Germline values: CDR1 SGDLS, CDR2 YYNGEE. The ends were cut back, 0 bases at V and 6 bases at J, with 4 bases in the middle. This CDR3 has 12 residues. CDR3 protein: CASSVESNEQFF. The CDR3 DNA follows: TGTGCCAGCAGCGTAGAGAGCAATGAGCAGTTCTTC.

The chain is built from TRBV11-2 and TRBJ2-1, with 9 bases identical to TRBD2. The CDR3 is made up of 14 amino acids. Germline CDR1 SGHAT, CDR2 FQNNGV. V was pared by 6 bases and J by 10 bases, with 10 bases of the junction left unmatched. The CDR3 protein is CASSPSGTSSEQFF. The DNA for the CDR3 is TGTGCCAGCAGTCCATCCGGGACTAGCAGCGAGCAGTTCTTC.

The chain recombines TRBV7-3 with TRBJ2-1; D possibly corresponds to TRBD2 (5 bases). V was trimmed by 5 bases and J by 7 bases, leaving 15 bases between them. The length of the CDR3 is 14 residues. Per germline, CDR1 SGHTA and CDR2 FQGTGA. CDR3 loop: CASSPFREHNEQFF. CDR3 DNA sequence: TGTGCCAGCAGCCCATTTAGGGAGCATAATGAGCAGTTCTTC.

CDR3 sequence reads: CASSYSASGAHYGYTF. CDR3 sequence (DNA): TGTGCCAGCAGTTACTCCGCCTCAGGGGCCCACTATGGCTACACCTTC. The gene calls are TRBV27 and TRBJ1-2; D possibly corresponds to TRBD1 (6 bases). The CDR3 covers 16 residues. V gave up 4 bases and J gave up 3 bases, with 18 bases separating them. Germline loops: CDR1 MNHEY, CDR2 SMNVEV (reference sequence).